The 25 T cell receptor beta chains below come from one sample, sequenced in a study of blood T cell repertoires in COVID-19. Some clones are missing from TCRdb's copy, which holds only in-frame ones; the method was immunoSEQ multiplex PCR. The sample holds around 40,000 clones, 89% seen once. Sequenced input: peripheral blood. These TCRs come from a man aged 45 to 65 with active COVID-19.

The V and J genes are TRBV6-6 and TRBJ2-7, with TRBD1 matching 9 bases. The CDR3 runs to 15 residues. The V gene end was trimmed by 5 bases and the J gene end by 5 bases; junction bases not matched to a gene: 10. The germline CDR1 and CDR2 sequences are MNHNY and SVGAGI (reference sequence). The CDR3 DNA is TGTGCCAGCAGTAACCAGGGACAGGGTAGCCACGAGCAGTACTTC. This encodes CASSNQGQGSHEQYF.

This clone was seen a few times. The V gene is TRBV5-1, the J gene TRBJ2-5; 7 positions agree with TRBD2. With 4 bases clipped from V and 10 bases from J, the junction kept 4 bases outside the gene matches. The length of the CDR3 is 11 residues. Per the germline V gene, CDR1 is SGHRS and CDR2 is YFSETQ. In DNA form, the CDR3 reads TGCGCCAGCAGCCCCGGGACTAACCAGTACTTC. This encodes CASSPGTNQYF.

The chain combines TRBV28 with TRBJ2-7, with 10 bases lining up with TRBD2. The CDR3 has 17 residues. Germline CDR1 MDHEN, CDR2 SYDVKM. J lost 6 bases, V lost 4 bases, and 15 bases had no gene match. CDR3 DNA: TGTGCCAGCAGTTCCCCCGGGCTAGCGGGAGCGGGTGGCGAGCAGTACTTC. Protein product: CASSSPGLAGAGGEQYF. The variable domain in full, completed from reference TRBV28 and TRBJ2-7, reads DVKVTQSSRYLVKRTGEKVFLECVQDMDHENMFWYRQDPGLGLRLIYFSYDVKMKEKGDIPEGYSVSREKKERFSLILESASTNQTSMYLCASSSPGLAGAGGEQYFGPGTRLTVT.

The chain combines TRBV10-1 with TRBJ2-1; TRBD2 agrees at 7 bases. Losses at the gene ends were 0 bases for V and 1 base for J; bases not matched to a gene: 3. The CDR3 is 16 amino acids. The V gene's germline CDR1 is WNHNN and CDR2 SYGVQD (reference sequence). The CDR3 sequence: CASSESAGVSYNEQFF. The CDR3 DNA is TGCGCCAGCAGTGAGTCTGCGGGAGTTTCCTACAATGAGCAGTTCTTC.

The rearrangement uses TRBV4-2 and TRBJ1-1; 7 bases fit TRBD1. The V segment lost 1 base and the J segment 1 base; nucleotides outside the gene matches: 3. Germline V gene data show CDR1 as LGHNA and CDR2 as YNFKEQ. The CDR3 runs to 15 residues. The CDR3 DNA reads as TGTGCCAGCAGCCAAGCCTGGACAGGGAACACTGAAGCTTTCTTT. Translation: CASSQAWTGNTEAFF.

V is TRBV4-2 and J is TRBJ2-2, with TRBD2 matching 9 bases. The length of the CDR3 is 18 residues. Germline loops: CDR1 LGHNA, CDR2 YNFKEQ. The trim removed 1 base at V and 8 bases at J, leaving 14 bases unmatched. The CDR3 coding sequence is TGTGCCAGCAGCCAAGGGCGAATAGCGGGAGATCCCGCAGGGGAGCTGTTTTTT. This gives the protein CASSQGRIAGDPAGELFF.

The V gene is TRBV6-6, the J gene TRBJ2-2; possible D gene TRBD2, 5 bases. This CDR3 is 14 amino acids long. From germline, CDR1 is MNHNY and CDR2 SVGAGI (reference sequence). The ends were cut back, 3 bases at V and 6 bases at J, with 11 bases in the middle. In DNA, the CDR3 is TGTGCCAGCAGTTATCTAGCCACCCCCGGGGAGCTGTTTTTT. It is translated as CASSYLATPGELFF.

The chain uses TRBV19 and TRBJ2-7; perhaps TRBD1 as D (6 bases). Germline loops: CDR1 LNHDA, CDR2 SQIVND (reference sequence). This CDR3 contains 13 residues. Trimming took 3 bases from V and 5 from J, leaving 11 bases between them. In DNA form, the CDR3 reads TGTGCCAGTAGTATGTACAGGGCCCACGAGCAGTACTTC. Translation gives CASSMYRAHEQYF.

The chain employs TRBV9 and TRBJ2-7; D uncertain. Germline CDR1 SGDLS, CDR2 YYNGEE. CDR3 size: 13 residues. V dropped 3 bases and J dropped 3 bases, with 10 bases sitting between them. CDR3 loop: CASSGEVGYEQYF. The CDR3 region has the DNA TGTGCCAGCAGCGGAGAGGTGGGCTACGAGCAGTACTTC.

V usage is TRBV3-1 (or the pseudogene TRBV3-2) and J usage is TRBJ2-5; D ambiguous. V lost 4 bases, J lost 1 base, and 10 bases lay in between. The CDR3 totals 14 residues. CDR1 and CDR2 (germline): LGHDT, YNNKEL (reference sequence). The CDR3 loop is CASSLSNGQETQYF. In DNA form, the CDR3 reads TGTGCCAGCAGCCTCTCTAATGGCCAAGAGACCCAGTACTTC.

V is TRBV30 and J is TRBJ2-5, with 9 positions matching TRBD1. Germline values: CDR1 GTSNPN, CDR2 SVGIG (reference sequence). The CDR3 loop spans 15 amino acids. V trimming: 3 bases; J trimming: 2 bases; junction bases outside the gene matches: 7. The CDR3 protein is CAWSLGTGRQETQYF. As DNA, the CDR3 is TGTGCCTGGAGCCTGGGGACAGGGCGGCAAGAGACCCAGTACTTC.

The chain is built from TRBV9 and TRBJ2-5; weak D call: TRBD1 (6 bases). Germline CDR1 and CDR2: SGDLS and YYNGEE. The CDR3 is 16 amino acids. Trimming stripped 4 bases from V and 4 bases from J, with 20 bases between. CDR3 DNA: TGTGCCAGCAGCATGTCCCAGGGCAGGGGCCGAGAGACCCAGTACTTC. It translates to CASSMSQGRGRETQYF.

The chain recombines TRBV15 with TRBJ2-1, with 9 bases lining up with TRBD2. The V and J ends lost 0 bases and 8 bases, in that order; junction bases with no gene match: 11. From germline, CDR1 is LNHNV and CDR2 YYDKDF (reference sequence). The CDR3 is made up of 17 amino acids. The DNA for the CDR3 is TGTGCCACCAGCAGAGAAATAGGAGCGGGAGGAGGTCATGAGCAGTTCTTC. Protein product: CATSREIGAGGGHEQFF. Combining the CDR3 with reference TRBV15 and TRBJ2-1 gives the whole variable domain DAMVIQNPRYQVTQFGKPVTLSCSQTLNHNVMYWYQQKSSQAPKLLFHYYDKDFNNEADTPDNFQSRRPNTSFCFLDIRSPGLGDTAMYLCATSREIGAGGGHEQFFGPGTRLTVL.

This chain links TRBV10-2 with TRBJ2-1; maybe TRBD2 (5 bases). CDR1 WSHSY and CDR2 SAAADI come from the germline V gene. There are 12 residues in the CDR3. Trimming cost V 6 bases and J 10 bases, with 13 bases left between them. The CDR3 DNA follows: TGCGCCAGCAGCGGGGTGAGAGGAGAGCAGTTCTTC. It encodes CASSGVRGEQFF.

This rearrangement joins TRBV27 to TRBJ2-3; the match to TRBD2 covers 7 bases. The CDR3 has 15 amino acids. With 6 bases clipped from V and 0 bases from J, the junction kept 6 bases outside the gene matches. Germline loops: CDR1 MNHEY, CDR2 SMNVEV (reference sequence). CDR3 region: CASRPSGYSTDTQYF. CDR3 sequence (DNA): TGTGCCAGCAGGCCTAGCGGTTATAGCACAGATACGCAGTATTTT.

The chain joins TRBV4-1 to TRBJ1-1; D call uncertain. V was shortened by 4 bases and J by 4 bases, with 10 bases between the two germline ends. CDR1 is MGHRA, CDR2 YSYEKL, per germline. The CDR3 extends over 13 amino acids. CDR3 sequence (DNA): TGCGCCAGCAGCCTCGGCGGAAGCACTGAAGCTTTCTTT. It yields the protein CASSLGGSTEAFF.

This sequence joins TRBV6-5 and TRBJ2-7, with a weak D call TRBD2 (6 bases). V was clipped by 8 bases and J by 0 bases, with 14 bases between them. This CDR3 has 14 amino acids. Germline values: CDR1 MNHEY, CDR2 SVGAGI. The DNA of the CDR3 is TGTGCCAGCCGCCGGACTACTGGCTCCTACGAGCAGTACTTC. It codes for CASRRTTGSYEQYF.

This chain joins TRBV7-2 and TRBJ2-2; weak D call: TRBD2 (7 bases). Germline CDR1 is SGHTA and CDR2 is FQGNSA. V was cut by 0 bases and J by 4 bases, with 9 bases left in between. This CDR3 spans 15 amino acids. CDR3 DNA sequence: TGTGCCAGCAGCTTAGCGGGAGGGGGCACCGGGGAGCTGTTTTTT. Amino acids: CASSLAGGGTGELFF.

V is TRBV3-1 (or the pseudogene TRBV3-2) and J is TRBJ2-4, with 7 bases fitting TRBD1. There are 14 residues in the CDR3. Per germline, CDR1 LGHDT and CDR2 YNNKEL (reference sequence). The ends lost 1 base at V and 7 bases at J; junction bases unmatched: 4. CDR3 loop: CASSQGGRGNIQYF. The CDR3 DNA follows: TGTGCCAGCAGCCAAGGGGGCAGGGGGAACATTCAGTACTTC.

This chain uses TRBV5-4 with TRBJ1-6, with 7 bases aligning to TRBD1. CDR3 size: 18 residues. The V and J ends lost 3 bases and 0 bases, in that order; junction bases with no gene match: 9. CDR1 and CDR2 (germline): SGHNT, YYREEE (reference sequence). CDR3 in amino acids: CASSSATTGSSYNSPLHF. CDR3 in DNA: TGTGCCAGCAGCTCCGCCACGACAGGGAGCTCCTATAATTCACCCCTCCACTTT.

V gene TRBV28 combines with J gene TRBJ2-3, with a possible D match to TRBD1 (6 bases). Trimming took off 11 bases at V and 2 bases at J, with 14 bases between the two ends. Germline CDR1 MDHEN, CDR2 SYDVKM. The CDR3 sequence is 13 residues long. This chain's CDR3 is CAASGHLTDTQYF. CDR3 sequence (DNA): TGTGCCGCTTCGGGACACCTCACAGATACGCAGTATTTT.

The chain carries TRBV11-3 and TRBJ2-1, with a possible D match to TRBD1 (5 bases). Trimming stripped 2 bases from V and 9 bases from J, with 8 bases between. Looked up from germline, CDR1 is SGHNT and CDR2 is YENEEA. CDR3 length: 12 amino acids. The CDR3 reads CASSLKGPEQFF. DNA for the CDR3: TGTGCCAGCAGCTTAAAGGGGCCTGAGCAGTTCTTC.

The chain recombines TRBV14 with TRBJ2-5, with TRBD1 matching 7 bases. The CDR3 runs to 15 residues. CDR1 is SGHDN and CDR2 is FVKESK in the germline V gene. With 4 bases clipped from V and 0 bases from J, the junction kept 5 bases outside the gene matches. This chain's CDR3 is CASSRWDSNQETQYF. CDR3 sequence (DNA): TGTGCCAGCAGCCGGTGGGACAGCAACCAAGAGACCCAGTACTTC.

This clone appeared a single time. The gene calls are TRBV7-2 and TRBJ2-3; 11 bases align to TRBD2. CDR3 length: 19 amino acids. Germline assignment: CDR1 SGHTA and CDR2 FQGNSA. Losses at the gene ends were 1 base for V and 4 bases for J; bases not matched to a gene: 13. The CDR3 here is CASSLVVLAGGRNPDTQYF. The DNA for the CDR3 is TGTGCCAGCAGCTTAGTTGTGTTAGCGGGAGGGCGGAACCCAGATACGCAGTATTTT.

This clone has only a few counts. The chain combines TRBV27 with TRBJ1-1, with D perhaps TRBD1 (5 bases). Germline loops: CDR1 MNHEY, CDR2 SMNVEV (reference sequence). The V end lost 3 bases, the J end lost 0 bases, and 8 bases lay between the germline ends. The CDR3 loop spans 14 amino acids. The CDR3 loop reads CASSFKGMNTEAFF. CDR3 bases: TGTGCCAGCAGTTTCAAGGGGATGAACACTGAAGCTTTCTTT.